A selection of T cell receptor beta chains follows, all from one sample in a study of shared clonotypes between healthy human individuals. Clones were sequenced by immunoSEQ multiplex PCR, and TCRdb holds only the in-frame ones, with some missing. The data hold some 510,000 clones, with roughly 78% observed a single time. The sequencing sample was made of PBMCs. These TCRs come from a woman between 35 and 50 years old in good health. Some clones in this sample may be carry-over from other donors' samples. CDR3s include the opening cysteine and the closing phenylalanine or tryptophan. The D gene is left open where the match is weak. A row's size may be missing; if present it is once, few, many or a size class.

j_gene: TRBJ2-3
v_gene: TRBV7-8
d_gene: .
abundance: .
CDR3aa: CASYDERPDTQYF
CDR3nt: TGTGCCAGCTACGACGAACGCCCGGATACGCAGTATTTT

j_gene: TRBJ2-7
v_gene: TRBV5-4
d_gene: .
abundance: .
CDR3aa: CASSPGADEQYF
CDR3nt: TGTGCCAGCAGCCCCGGGGCTGACGAGCAGTACTTC

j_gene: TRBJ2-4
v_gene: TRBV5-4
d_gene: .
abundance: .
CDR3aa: CASSGGARGENIQYF
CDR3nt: TGTGCCAGCAGCGGTGGGGCCAGGGGGGAAAACATTCAGTACTTC

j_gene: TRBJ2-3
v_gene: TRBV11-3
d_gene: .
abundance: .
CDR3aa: CASSLGGHRTDTQYF
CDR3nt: TGTGCCAGCAGCTTAGGGGGACACCGCACAGATACGCAGTATTTT

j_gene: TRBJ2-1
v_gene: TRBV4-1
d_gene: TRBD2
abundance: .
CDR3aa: CASSQEGTSGDYYNEQFF
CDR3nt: TGCGCCAGCAGCCAAGAGGGGACTAGCGGGGATTACTACAATGAGCAGTTCTTC

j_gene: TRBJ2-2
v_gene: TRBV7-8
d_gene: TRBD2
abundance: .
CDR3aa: CASSLGRTSGGDTGELFF
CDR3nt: TGTGCCAGCAGCTTAGGTCGGACTAGTGGGGGGGACACCGGGGAGCTGTTTTTT

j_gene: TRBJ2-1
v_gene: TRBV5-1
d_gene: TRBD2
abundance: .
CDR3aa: CASSETSGSYNEQFF
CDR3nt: TGCGCCAGCAGCGAGACTAGCGGCTCCTACAATGAGCAGTTCTTC

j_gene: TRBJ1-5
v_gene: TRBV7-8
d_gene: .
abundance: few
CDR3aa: CASSLVAGGLGQPQHF
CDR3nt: TGTGCCAGCAGCTTAGTAGCGGGGGGCTTGGGTCAGCCCCAGCATTTT

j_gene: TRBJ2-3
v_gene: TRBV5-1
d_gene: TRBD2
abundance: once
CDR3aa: CASSGTSGRADTQYF
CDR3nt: TGCGCCAGCAGCGGCACTAGCGGGAGGGCAGATACGCAGTATTTT

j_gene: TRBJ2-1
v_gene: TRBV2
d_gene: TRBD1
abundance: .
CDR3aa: CASSADRLYNEQFF
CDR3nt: TGTGCCAGCAGTGCGGACAGGTTATACAATGAGCAGTTCTTC

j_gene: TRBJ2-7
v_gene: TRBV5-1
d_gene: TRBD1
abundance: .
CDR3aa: CASSQTSGQGGYEQYF
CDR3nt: TGCGCCAGCAGTCAAACCTCGGGACAGGGAGGCTACGAGCAGTACTTC

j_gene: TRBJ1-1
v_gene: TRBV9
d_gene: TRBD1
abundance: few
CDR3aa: CASSVGTGNTEAFF
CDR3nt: TGTGCCAGCAGCGTGGGGACAGGGAACACTGAAGCTTTCTTT

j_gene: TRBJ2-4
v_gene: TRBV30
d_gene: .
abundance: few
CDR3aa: CAWIRIGGHIQYF
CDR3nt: TGTGCCTGGATCCGGATCGGGGGGCACATTCAGTACTTC

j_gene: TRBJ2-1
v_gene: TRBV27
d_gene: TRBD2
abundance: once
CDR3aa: CASSYSPIAGGVYNEQFF
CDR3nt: TGTGCCAGCAGCTACAGCCCCATAGCGGGAGGGGTGTACAATGAGCAGTTCTTC

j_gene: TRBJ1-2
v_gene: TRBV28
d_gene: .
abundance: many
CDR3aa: CASSLIGYGGDYGYTF
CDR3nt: TGTGCCAGCAGTTTAATCGGGTATGGTGGGGACTATGGCTACACCTTC

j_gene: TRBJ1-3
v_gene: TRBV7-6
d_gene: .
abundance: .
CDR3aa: CASSLVGGYSGNTIYF
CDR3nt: TGTGCCAGCAGCTTAGTGGGGGGCTATTCTGGAAACACCATATATTTT

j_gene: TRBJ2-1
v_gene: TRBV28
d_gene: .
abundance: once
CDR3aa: CASNARTVYNEQFF
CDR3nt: TGTGCCAGCAATGCTCGGACGGTCTACAATGAGCAGTTCTTC

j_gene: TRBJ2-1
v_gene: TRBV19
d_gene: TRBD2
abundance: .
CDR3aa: CASSILTSGGNEQFF
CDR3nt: TGTGCCAGTAGTATACTGACTAGCGGGGGGAATGAGCAGTTCTTC

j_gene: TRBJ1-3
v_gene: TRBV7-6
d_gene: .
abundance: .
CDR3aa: CASSQQGTNSGNTIYF
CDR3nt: TGTGCCAGCAGCCAACAAGGGACAAATTCTGGAAACACCATATATTTT

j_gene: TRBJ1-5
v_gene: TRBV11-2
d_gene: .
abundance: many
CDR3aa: CASSLFSGDQPQHF
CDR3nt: TGTGCCAGCAGCTTATTCTCAGGGGATCAGCCCCAGCATTTT

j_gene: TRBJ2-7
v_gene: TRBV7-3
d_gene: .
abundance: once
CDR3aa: CASSFALEGREQYF
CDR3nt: TGTGCCAGCAGCTTCGCCCTAGAGGGTCGGGAGCAGTACTTC

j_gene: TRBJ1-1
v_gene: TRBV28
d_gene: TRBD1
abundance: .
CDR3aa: CASSDTGTGDEAFF
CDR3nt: TGTGCCAGCAGTGATACCGGGACAGGGGACGAAGCTTTCTTT

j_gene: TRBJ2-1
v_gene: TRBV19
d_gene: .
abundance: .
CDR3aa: CASSISAGTYNEQFF
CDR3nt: TGTGCCAGTAGTATTTCGGCCGGGACCTACAATGAGCAGTTCTTC

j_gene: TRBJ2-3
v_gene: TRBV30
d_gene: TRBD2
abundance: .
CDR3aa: CAWAGGGGQDTQYF
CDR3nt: TGTGCCTGGGCGGGAGGGGGCGGACAAGATACGCAGTATTTT

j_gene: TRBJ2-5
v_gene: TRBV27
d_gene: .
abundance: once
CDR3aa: CASSLTRAGLAAQYF
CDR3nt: TGTGCCAGCAGCCTCACTAGGGCTGGGTTGGCGGCCCAGTACTTC

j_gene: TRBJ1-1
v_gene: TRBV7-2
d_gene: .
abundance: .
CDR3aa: CASSLSGTPNTEAFF
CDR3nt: TGTGCCAGCAGCTTGAGCGGGACACCGAACACTGAAGCTTTCTTT

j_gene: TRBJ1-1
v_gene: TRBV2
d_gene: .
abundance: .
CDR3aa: CASKDTEAFF
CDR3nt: TGTGCCAGCAAGGACACTGAAGCTTTCTTT

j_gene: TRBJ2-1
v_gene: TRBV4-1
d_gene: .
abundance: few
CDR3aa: CASSQERGKLDLYNEQFF
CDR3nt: TGCGCCAGCAGCCAAGAAAGGGGGAAACTAGATCTATACAATGAGCAGTTCTTC

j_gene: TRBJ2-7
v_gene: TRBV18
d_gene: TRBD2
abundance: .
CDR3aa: CASSLTHGLASFYEQYF
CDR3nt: TGTGCCAGCTCGCTGACCCATGGACTAGCGAGTTTCTACGAGCAGTACTTC

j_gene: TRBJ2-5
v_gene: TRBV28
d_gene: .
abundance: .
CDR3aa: CASSSTDGQETQYF
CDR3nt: TGTGCCAGCAGTTCCACGGACGGTCAAGAGACCCAGTACTTC

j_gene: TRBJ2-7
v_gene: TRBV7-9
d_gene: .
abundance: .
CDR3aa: CASSLDAYPLYEQYF
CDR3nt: TGTGCCAGCAGCTTAGATGCGTACCCACTCTACGAGCAGTACTTC

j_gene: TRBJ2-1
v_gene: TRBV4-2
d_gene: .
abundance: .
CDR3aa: CASSQGTSFPLQFF
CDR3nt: TGTGCCAGCAGCCAGGGAACTAGCTTCCCCCTACAGTTCTTC

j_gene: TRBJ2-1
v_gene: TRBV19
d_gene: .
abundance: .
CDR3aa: CASSIYLERSYNEQFF
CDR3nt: TGTGCCAGTAGTATATACCTGGAGCGGAGCTACAATGAGCAGTTCTTC

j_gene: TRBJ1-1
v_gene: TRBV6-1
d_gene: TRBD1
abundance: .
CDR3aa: CASSALRQGNTEAFF
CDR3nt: TGTGCCAGCAGTGCATTACGACAGGGGAACACTGAAGCTTTCTTT

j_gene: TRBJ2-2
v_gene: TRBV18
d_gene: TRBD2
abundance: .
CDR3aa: CASSPGLAGVIGELFF
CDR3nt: TGTGCCAGCTCACCGGGACTAGCGGGAGTTATCGGGGAGCTGTTTTTT

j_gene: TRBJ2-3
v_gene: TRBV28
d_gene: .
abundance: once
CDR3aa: CASSLKGKTDTQYF
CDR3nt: TGTGCCAGCAGTTTAAAGGGAAAGACAGATACGCAGTATTTT

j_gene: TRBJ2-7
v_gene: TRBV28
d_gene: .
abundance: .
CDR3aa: CASSPSLTGGTVGEQYF
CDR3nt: TGTGCCAGCAGTCCCTCTCTAACGGGTGGGACGGTGGGCGAGCAGTACTTC

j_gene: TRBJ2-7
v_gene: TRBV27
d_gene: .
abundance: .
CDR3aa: CASSPLSRTYEQYF
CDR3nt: TGTGCCAGCAGTCCCCTGAGCAGGACCTACGAGCAGTACTTC

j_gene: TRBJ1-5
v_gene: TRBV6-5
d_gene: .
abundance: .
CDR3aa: CASTISNQPQHF
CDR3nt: TGTGCCAGCACCATTAGCAATCAGCCCCAGCATTTT

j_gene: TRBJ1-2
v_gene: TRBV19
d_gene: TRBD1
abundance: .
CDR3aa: CASSTGDRVDGYTF
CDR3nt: TGTGCCAGTAGTACAGGGGACAGGGTGGATGGCTACACCTTC

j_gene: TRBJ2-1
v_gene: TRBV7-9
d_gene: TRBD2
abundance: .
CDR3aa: CASTQRLAGYNEQFF
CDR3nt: TGTGCCAGCACCCAACGACTAGCAGGGTACAATGAGCAGTTCTTC

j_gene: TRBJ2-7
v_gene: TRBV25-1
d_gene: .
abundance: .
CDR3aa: CASSGGQGITYEQYF
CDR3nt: TGTGCCAGCAGTGGGGGCCAGGGCATCACCTACGAGCAGTACTTC

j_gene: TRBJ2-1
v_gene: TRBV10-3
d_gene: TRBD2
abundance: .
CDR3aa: CATNSGSGNEQFF
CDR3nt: TGTGCCACTAATAGCGGGAGCGGGAATGAGCAGTTCTTC

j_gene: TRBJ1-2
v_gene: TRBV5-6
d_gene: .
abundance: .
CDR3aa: CASTRDGFYGYTF
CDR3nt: TGTGCCAGCACCCGGGACGGTTTCTATGGCTACACCTTC

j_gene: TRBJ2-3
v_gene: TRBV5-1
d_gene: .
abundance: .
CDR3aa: CASSLVHKSTDTQYF
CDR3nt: TGCGCCAGCAGCTTGGTTCACAAATCCACAGATACGCAGTATTTT

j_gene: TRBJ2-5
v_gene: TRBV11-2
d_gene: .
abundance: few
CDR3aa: CASSIRTANQETQYF
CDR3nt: TGTGCCAGCAGCATCCGGACGGCAAACCAAGAGACCCAGTACTTC

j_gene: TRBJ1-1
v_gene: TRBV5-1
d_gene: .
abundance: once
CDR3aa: CASSLEVGPPNTEAFF
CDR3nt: TGCGCCAGCAGCTTGGAGGTCGGTCCACCGAACACTGAAGCTTTCTTT

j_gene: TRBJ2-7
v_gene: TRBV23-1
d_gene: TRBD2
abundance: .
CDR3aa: CASSHRTSWNSTLEQYF
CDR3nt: TGCGCCAGCAGTCATAGGACTAGCTGGAATTCCACGCTCGAGCAGTACTTC

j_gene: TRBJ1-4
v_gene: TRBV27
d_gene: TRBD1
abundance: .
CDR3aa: CASSPRIGTGGEKLFF
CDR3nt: TGTGCCAGCAGCCCAAGAATTGGGACAGGGGGCGAAAAACTGTTTTTT

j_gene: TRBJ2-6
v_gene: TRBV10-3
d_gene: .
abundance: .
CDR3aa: CAILGGSGANVLTF
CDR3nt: TGTGCCATCCTAGGGGGGTCTGGGGCCAACGTCCTGACTTTC

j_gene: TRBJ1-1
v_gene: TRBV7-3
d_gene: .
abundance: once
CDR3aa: CASSLNGYTEAFF
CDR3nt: TGTGCCAGCAGCTTAAACGGCTACACTGAAGCTTTCTTT

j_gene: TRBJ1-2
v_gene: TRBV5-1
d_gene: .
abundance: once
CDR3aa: CASSKQNPNYGYTF
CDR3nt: TGCGCCAGCAGCAAACAGAACCCGAACTATGGCTACACCTTC

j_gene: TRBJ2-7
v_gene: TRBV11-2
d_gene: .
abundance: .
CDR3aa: CASSFTNSYEQYF
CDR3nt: TGTGCCAGCAGCTTTACAAACTCCTACGAGCAGTACTTC

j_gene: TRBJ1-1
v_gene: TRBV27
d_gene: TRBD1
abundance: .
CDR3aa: CASSPHLRGQGRNTEAFF
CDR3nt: TGTGCCAGCAGTCCCCACCTCCGAGGACAGGGCCGGAACACTGAAGCTTTCTTT

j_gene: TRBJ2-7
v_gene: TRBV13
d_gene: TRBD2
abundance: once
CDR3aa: CASSLGLAGVAYEQYF
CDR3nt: TGTGCCAGCAGCTTAGGGCTAGCGGGAGTGGCCTACGAGCAGTACTTC